These T cell receptor beta chains were read from a single sample in a study of cytotoxic CD8 clonotypes in ibrutinib-treated CLL. Sequencing was performed with immunoSEQ multiplex PCR; in TCRdb, only in-frame clones are kept and a portion is missing. There are about 120,000 clones in the sample; 80% to 90% occur only once, and under 2.5% lies in the top ten. Sequenced here: PBMCs, sampled after 24 months of ibrutinib treatment. The receptors stem from a human donor with chronic lymphocytic leukemia. CDR3s include the opening cysteine and the closing phenylalanine or tryptophan. The D gene is left open where the match is weak. The size field is filled for only some rows; it gives once, few, many or a size class.

.	TRBV6-5	TRBJ2-1	.	CASSYEGNEQFF	TGTGCCAGCAGTTATGAGGGCAATGAGCAGTTCTTC
TRBD1	TRBV10-3	TRBJ1-1	.	CAISPSTGGDTEAFF	TGTGCCATCAGTCCCTCGACAGGGGGCGACACTGAAGCTTTCTTT
.	TRBV7-8	TRBJ2-7	.	CASRKDSLLSYEQYF	TGTGCCAGCAGGAAGGACAGCCTCCTCTCCTACGAGCAGTACTTC
TRBD1	TRBV7-2	TRBJ1-5	.	CASSPTTGARRPQHF	TGTGCCAGCAGCCCAACGACAGGGGCCAGGAGGCCCCAGCATTTT
.	TRBV2	TRBJ2-2	.	CASSGQGATGELFF	TGTGCCAGCAGTGGGCAGGGTGCCACCGGGGAGCTGTTTTTT
.	TRBV2	TRBJ2-2	.	CASSSDGTGELFF	TGTGCCAGCAGCTCGGACGGCACCGGGGAGCTGTTTTTT
.	TRBV5-4	TRBJ1-3	.	CASSFVPGPLGNTIYF	TGTGCCAGCAGCTTTGTCCCGGGACCACTTGGAAACACCATATATTTT
.	TRBV5-1	TRBJ2-5	.	CASSLNIMETQYF	TGCGCCAGCAGCTTGAATATCATGGAGACCCAGTACTTC
TRBD1	TRBV6-4	TRBJ1-1	once	CASRGTGVTEAFF	TGTGCCAGCAGAGGGACAGGGGTCACTGAAGCTTTCTTT
.	TRBV18	TRBJ1-4	.	CASSGVSGTKTGKLFF	TGTGCCAGCTCCGGGGTGTCAGGGACGAAAACAGGAAAACTGTTTTTT
TRBD2	TRBV10-3	TRBJ2-1	.	CAISPGLAGANSYNEQFF	TGTGCCATCAGTCCGGGACTAGCGGGAGCGAATTCCTACAATGAGCAGTTCTTC
.	TRBV9	TRBJ2-1	.	CASSVVGRLSSYNEQFF	TGTGCCAGCAGCGTAGTGGGGCGCTTGAGCTCCTACAATGAGCAGTTCTTC
TRBD1	TRBV9	TRBJ2-1	few	CASSVAYGTGPANEQFF	TGTGCCAGCAGCGTAGCTTACGGGACAGGGCCTGCGAATGAGCAGTTCTTC
.	TRBV28	TRBJ2-3	.	CASSLSGRITDTQYF	TGTGCCAGCAGTTTATCCGGACGGATAACAGATACGCAGTATTTT
TRBD1	TRBV30	TRBJ1-5	.	CAWSVRQGNQPQHF	TGTGCCTGGAGTGTACGACAGGGGAATCAGCCCCAGCATTTT
.	TRBV11-2	TRBJ1-1	once	CASSLVRDLGTEAFF	TGTGCCAGCAGCTTAGTTCGGGACTTAGGAACTGAAGCTTTCTTT
TRBD2	TRBV9	TRBJ2-1	.	CASSVRLAAYNEQFF	TGTGCCAGCAGCGTTCGACTAGCGGCATACAATGAGCAGTTCTTC
TRBD1	TRBV7-8	TRBJ1-2	.	CASSPKTGNYGYTF	TGTGCCAGCAGCCCCAAGACAGGGAACTATGGCTACACCTTC
.	TRBV14	TRBJ1-1	.	CASSRGITEAFF	TGTGCCAGCAGCAGAGGTATCACTGAAGCTTTCTTT
.	TRBV5-1	TRBJ2-1	few	CASTSSRGPYNEQFF	TGCGCCAGCACCTCGAGTCGGGGGCCTTACAATGAGCAGTTCTTC
TRBD1	TRBV11-2	TRBJ2-5	.	CASSSKLRQGARKETQYF	TGTGCCAGCAGCTCCAAACTCCGACAGGGGGCGCGAAAAGAGACCCAGTACTTC
.	TRBV21-1	TRBJ2-7	.	CASSKVEQYF	TGTGCCAGCAGCAAAGTCGAGCAGTACTTC
.	TRBV11-1	TRBJ2-3	.	CASSLRRGPRDTQYF	TGTGCCAGCAGCTTAAGGAGGGGGCCGCGAGATACGCAGTATTTT
TRBD1	TRBV28	TRBJ1-5	once	CASSTTGNGYQPQHF	TGTGCCAGCAGCACGACAGGGAATGGGTATCAGCCCCAGCATTTT
.	TRBV29-1	TRBJ2-3	once	CSADRGGSTDTQYF	TGCAGCGCCGACCGTGGGGGGAGCACAGATACGCAGTATTTT
TRBD1	TRBV27	TRBJ1-2	.	CASSPQGQGANYGYTF	TGTGCCAGCAGTCCCCAGGGACAGGGGGCAAACTATGGCTACACCTTC
.	TRBV7-3	TRBJ2-7	few	CASRGRSSEQYF	TGTGCCAGCAGGGGCCGATCGAGCGAGCAGTACTTC
TRBD1	TRBV19	TRBJ2-6	.	CASSIAGTAGANVLTF	TGTGCCAGTAGTATAGCCGGGACAGCTGGGGCCAACGTCCTGACTTTC
TRBD1	TRBV7-2	TRBJ1-3	.	CASSVPTGSGNTIYF	TGTGCCAGCAGCGTCCCGACAGGGTCTGGAAACACCATATATTTT
TRBD1	TRBV29-1	TRBJ2-1	.	CSVVGQGIGEQFF	TGCAGCGTGGTCGGACAGGGGATCGGGGAGCAGTTCTTC
TRBD1	TRBV28	TRBJ2-7	.	CASTGTGSTVQFYEQYF	TGTGCCAGCACAGGGACAGGGTCGACGGTGCAGTTCTACGAGCAGTACTTC
TRBD1	TRBV2	TRBJ2-7	.	CASSFPGQGADEQYF	TGTGCCAGCAGTTTTCCGGGACAGGGGGCAGACGAGCAGTACTTC